This is a list of T cell receptor beta chains from one sample in a study of post-analysis software for immune sequencing data. TCRdb used MiXCR to reprocess the PCR reads, holding one entry per CDR3 protein. The sample yields about 430,000 distinct CDR3 sequences, about 39% seen once. Material: blood. All receptors derive from a girl aged 2 to 9 with multiple sclerosis. The CDR3 runs from the conserved cysteine through the conserved F or W. A D gene is named only where the DNA matches it firmly. Some rows mark clone size as missing; the rest say once, few, many or name a class of expanded clone.

j_call	clone_size	v_call	d_call	cdr3_nt	cdr3_aa
TRBJ1-2	few	TRBV12-3/TRBV12-4	-	TGTGCCAGTAGTCCGAGGGGTAATCCAAACTATGGCTACACCTTC	CASSPRGNPNYGYTF
TRBJ2-2	-	TRBV20-1	-	TGCAGTGCTAGGAGGGGGAGGACCGGGGAGCTGTTTTTT	CSARRGRTGELFF
TRBJ1-4	-	TRBV7-9	-	TGTGCCAGCAGCCGCCAGGGGAGGGAGGATGAAAAACTGTTTTTT	CASSRQGREDEKLFF
TRBJ2-1	-	TRBV9	-	TGTGCCAGCAGCGTCTCGGGGATCCTATACAATGAGCAGGTCTTC	CASSVSGILYNEQVF
TRBJ2-3	-	TRBV20-1	-	TGCAGTGCTAGAGGGGCGGGGAACACAGATACGCAGTATTTT	CSARGAGNTDTQYF
TRBJ2-7	few	TRBV13	TRBD2	TGTGCCAGCAGCTTACGACTAGCGGGGGTCCCCTACGAGCAGTACTTC	CASSLRLAGVPYEQYF
TRBJ2-3	-	TRBV9	TRBD2	TGTGCCAGCAGCCGAGGACTAGCGGGAGTCACAGATACGCAGTATTTT	CASSRGLAGVTDTQYF
TRBJ2-7	-	TRBV29-1	-	TGCAGCGTCGCCATTCAGGTTGCCTACGAGCAGTACTTC	CSVAIQVAYEQYF
TRBJ2-5	few	TRBV5-1	-	TGCGCCAGCAGCTTGTATCATGAGACCCAGTACTTC	CASSLYHETQYF
TRBJ2-1	few	TRBV6-5	-	TGTGCCAGCAGTTACACCACTTCGAGGAATGAGCAGTTCTTC	CASSYTTSRNEQFF
TRBJ1-5	-	TRBV13	-	TGTGCCAGCAGCCTAAAGCGTGAGGGTTATAGCAATCAGCCCCAGCATTTT	CASSLKREGYSNQPQHF
TRBJ2-7	few	TRBV4-1	TRBD2	TGCGCCAGCAGCCGACTAGCGGGGGTACCCTACGAGCAGTACTTC	CASSRLAGVPYEQYF
TRBJ1-5	-	TRBV10-2	TRBD1	TGCGCCAGCGGTGACAGGGGGAATCAGCCCCAGCATTTT	CASGDRGNQPQHF
TRBJ2-3	-	TRBV29-1	TRBD1	TGCAGCGCAATTACTGGGACAGCAAGGATTACGCAGTATTTT	CSAITGTARITQYF
TRBJ2-1	few	TRBV29-1	-	TGCAGCGCGACCGAGAGAGAGCAGTTCTTC	CSATEREQFF
TRBJ2-5	-	TRBV5-1	-	TGCGCCAGCAGCTTGTTCGCTAACCAAGAGACCCAGTACTTC	CASSLFANQETQYF
TRBJ2-3	-	TRBV5-1	-	TGCGCCAGCAGCTTAACTAGCCCAGGCGATACGCAGTATTTT	CASSLTSPGDTQYF
TRBJ2-1	-	TRBV12-5	-	TGTGCTAGTGGTTTGGACTACAATGAGCAGTTCTTC	CASGLDYNEQFF
TRBJ1-4	-	TRBV5-1	TRBD1	TGCGCCAGCAGCAAGACAGGGGGCTCAACTAATGAAAAACTGTTTTTT	CASSKTGGSTNEKLFF
TRBJ2-5	-	TRBV3-1	-	TGTGCCAGCAGCCAACAGAATGAGCAGTACTTC	CASSQQNEQYF
TRBJ1-2	-	TRBV28	TRBD1	TGTGCCAGCAGTTCGGGACAGGGGCTTCCTCGGGGCTACACCTTC	CASSSGQGLPRGYTF
TRBJ2-5	few	TRBV29-1	-	TGCAGCGTTGAAACCCAGACAGGAGGATACCAAGAGACCCAGTACTTC	CSVETQTGGYQETQYF
TRBJ2-7	few	TRBV2	-	TGTGCCAGCAGTGCCCGCCTGACCTACGAGCAGTACTTC	CASSARLTYEQYF
TRBJ2-1	few	TRBV15	-	TGTGCCACCAGCAGACCTGACAATGAGCAGTTCTTC	CATSRPDNEQFF
TRBJ1-5	-	TRBV7-9	-	TGTGCCAGCAGTTTAGGGCAGGGTTATCAGCCCCAGCATTTT	CASSLGQGYQPQHF
TRBJ2-1	few	TRBV6-5	-	TGTGCCAGCAGCTTTTCCCCTCCCGCGTTCTACAATGAGCAGTTCTTC	CASSFSPPAFYNEQFF
TRBJ1-5	-	TRBV7-2	-	TGTGCCAGCAGCGTGGGACCCTTAAGTACCAATCAGCCCCAGCATTTT	CASSVGPLSTNQPQHF
TRBJ2-3	-	TRBV2	-	TGTGCCAGCAGCGAAAACAGGCGCACAGATACGCAGTATTTT	CASSENRRTDTQYF
TRBJ1-1	few	TRBV7-2	-	TGTGCCAGCAGCCTACGGGACATACGCCGGGGAGCTTTCTTT	CASSLRDIRRGAFF
TRBJ2-7	-	TRBV28	-	TGTGCCAGCAGTTTATCTCGGCGTCCGACGTACTTC	CASSLSRRPTYF
TRBJ1-1	-	TRBV29-1	TRBD1	TGCAGCGTTGAAGATATGGACAGGGCCAACACTGAAGCTTTCTTT	CSVEDMDRANTEAFF
TRBJ2-1	few	TRBV7-9	TRBD1	TGTGCCAGCAGTCGACGGGGACAGGGGGCCTCCTACAATGAGCAGTTCTTC	CASSRRGQGASYNEQFF
TRBJ1-5	-	TRBV6-6	-	TGTGCCAGCGGATCAGGACTAAATCAGCCCCAGCATTTT	CASGSGLNQPQHF
TRBJ2-5	-	TRBV7-9	TRBD2	TGTGCCAGCAGCTTAGTGGGACTAGCTCATGAGACCCAGTACTTC	CASSLVGLAHETQYF
TRBJ2-1	-	TRBV2	-	TGTGCCAGCAGTGAGCAGGGCCAACTCCACAATGAGCAGTTCTTC	CASSEQGQLHNEQFF
TRBJ2-5	-	TRBV20-1	TRBD2	TGCAGTGCTAGAGATCTTCGGGAGGGCCATGAGACCCAGTACTTC	CSARDLREGHETQYF
TRBJ2-7	-	TRBV4-1	TRBD1	TGCGCCAGCAGCCAAGACCCCGGGACAGGGCCTTGGTACTTC	CASSQDPGTGPWYF
TRBJ2-7	-	TRBV27	-	TGTGCCAGCAGTCCTAACTTGGACGGGGCCTACGAGCAGTACTTC	CASSPNLDGAYEQYF
TRBJ1-5	-	TRBV12-3/TRBV12-4	TRBD1	TGTGCCAGCAGTTTAGTGGGACAGCCCAATCAGCCCCAGCATTTT	CASSLVGQPNQPQHF
TRBJ1-1	once	TRBV11-2	-	TGTGCCAGCAGCTTAGGTGTCAGAATGAACACTGAAGCTTTCTTT	CASSLGVRMNTEAFF
TRBJ2-3	-	TRBV10-3	TRBD2	TGTGCCATCAGCCCGGCGGGAGCAGATACGCAGTATTTT	CAISPAGADTQYF
TRBJ2-1	-	TRBV7-9	-	TGTGCCAGCAGCTTCCAGATATACACAGGGAATTTCTCCAATGAGCAGTTCTTC	CASSFQIYTGNFSNEQFF
TRBJ1-4	-	TRBV27	-	TGTGCCAGCAGTTTAGTCGGAACTAATGAAAAACTGTTTTTT	CASSLVGTNEKLFF
TRBJ1-1	-	TRBV29-1	-	TGCAGCGTTTCAGGGAACACTCAAGCTTTCTTT	CSVSGNTQAFF
TRBJ1-5	-	TRBV2	-	TGTGCCAGCAGTGAAGCCGGAGGGTACAATCAGCCCCAGCATTTT	CASSEAGGYNQPQHF
TRBJ2-5	-	TRBV7-2	-	TGTGCCAGCAGCTTAGGGTTCCTAACCGGACCGCAAGAGACCCAGTACTTC	CASSLGFLTGPQETQYF
TRBJ2-7	few	TRBV7-6	TRBD2	TGTGCCAGCAGCAAAGCTAGCGGGGGGGACTACGAGCAGTACTTC	CASSKASGGDYEQYF